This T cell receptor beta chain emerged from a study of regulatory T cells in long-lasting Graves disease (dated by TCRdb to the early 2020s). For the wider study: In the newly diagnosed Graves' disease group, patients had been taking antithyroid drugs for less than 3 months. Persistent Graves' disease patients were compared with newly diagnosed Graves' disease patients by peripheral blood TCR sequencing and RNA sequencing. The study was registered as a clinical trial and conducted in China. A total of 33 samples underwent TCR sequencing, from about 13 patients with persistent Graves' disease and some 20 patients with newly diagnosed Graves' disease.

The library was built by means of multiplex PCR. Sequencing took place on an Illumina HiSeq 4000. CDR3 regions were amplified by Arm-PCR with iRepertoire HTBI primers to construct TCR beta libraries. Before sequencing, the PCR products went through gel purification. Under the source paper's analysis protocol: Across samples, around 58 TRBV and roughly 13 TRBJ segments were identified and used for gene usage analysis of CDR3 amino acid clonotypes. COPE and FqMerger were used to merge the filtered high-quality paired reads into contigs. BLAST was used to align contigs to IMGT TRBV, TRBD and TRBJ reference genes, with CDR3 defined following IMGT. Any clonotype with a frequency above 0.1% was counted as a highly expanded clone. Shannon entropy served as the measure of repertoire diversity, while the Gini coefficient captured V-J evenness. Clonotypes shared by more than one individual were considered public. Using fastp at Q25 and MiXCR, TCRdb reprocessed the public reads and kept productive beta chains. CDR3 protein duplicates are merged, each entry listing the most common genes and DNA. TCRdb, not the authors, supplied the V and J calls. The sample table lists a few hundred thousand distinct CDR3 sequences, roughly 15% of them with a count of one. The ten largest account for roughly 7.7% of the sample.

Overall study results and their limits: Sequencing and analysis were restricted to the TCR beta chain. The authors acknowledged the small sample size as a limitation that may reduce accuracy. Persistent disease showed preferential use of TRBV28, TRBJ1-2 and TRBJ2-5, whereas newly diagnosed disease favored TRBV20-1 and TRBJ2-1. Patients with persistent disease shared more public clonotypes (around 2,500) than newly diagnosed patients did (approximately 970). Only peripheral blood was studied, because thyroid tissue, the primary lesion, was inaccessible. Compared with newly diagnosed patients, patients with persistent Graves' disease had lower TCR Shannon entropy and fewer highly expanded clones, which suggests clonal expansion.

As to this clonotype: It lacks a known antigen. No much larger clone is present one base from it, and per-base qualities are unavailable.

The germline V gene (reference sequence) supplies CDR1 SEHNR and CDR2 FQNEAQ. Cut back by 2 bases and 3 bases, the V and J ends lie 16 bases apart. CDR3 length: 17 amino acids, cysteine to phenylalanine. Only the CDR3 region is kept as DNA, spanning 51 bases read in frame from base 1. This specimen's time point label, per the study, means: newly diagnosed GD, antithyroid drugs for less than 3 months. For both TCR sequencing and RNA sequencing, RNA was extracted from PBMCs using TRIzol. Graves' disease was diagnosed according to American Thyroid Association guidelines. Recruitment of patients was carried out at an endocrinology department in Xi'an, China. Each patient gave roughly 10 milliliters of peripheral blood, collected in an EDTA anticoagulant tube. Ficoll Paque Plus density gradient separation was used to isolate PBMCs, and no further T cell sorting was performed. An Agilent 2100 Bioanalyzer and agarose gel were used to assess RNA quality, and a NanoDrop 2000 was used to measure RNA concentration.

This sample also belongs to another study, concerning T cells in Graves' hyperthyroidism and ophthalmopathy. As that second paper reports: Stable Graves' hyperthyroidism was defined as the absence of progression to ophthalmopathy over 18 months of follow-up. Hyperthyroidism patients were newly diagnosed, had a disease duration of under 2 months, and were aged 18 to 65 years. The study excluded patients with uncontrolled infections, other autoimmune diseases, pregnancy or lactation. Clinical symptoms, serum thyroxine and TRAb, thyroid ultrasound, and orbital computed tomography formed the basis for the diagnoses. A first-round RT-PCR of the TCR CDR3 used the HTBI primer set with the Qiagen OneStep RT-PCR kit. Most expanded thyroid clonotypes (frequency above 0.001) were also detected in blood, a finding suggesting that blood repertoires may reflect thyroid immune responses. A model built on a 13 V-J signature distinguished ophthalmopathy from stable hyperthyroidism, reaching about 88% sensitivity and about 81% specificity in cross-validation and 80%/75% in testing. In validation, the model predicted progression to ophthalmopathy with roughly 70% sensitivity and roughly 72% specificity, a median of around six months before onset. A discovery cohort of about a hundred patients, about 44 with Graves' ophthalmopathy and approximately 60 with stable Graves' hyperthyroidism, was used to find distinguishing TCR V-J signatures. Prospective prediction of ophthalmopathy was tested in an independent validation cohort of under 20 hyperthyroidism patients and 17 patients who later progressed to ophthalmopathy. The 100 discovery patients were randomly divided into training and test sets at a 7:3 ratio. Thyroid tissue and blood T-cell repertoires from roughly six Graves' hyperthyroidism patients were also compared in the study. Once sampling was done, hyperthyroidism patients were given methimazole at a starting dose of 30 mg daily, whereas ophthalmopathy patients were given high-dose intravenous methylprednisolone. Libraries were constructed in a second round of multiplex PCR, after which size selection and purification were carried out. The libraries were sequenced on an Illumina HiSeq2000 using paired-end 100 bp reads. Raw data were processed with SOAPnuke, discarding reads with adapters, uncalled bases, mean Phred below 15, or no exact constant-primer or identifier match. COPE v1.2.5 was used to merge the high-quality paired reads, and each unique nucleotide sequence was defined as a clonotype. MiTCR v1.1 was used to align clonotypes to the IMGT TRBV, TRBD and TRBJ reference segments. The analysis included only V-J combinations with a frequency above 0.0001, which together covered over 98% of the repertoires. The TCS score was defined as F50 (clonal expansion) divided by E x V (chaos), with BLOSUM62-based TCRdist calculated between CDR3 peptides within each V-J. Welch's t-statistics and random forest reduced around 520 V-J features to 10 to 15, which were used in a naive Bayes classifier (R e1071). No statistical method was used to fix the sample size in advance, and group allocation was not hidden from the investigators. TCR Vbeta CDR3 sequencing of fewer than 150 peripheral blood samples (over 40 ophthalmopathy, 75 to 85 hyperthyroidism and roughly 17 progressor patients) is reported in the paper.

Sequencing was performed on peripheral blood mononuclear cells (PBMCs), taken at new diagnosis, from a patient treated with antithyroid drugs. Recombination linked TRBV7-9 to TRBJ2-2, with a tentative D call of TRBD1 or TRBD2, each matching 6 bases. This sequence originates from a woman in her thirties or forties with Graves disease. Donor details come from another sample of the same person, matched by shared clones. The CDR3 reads CASSLSDRGLDTGELFF. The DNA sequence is TGTGCCAGCAGCTTATCCGATCGGGGGCTGGACACCGGGGAGCTGTTTTTT.